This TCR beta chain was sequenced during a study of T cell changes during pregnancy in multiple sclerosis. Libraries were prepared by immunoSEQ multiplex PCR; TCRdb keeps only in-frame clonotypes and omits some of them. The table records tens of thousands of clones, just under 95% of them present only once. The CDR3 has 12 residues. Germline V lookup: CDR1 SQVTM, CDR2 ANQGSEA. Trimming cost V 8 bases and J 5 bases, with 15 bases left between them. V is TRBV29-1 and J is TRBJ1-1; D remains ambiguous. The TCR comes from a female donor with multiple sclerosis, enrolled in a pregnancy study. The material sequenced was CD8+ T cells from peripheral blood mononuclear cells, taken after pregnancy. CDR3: CSTGRDRTEAFF. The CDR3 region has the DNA TGCAGCACCGGGAGGGATCGGACTGAAGCTTTCTTT.